This T cell receptor (beta chain) stems from a study of T-cell reconstitution after alpha-beta-depleted transplantation in children. Germline CDR1 reads SGHDT; CDR2 reads YYEEEE. The CDR3 contains 15 residues. The V and J ends lost 0 bases and 5 bases respectively, with 15 bases between them. Unique molecular identifiers were built into the TCRbeta library. TCRdb reprocessed the PCR reads with MiXCR, giving one entry per CDR3 protein. The repertoire consists of around 360,000 distinct CDR3 sequences, with around a tenth occurring once and the leading ten covering 2.4%. This clonotype was found a few times.

The clonotype was recovered from a human donor who donated a stem cell graft to a child with acute lymphoblastic leukemia. This chain connects TRBV5-6 to TRBJ2-7, with D uncertain. This sample comprised PBMCs from the stem cell graft donor, obtained from the stem cell graft. The DNA of the CDR3 is TGTGCCAGCAGCTTGGACCGGGCACCTGGGAACGAGCAGTACTTC. Protein: CASSLDRAPGNEQYF.